This paragraph covers one T cell receptor (beta chain) sequence. Its target is not known. Trimming took 4 bases from V and 2 from J; bases not matched to a gene: 10. Germline V gene data show CDR1 as SGHRS and CDR2 as YFSETQ. This CDR3 contains 19 residues. These data are taken from a study of cytomegalovirus exposure and HLA in healthy donors. Study conclusions and caveats: Sequencing depth roughly uniform across donors was assumed in presence/absence analyses. TCR beta V segments were, for the most part, productive about 87% or about 30% of the time in an earlier analysis. A classifier reportedly called cytomegalovirus status with high sensitivity and specificity.

Primers for the PCR totalled 60 Vbeta and 13 Jbeta. Method: immunoSEQ multiplex PCR; TCRdb's copy keeps in-frame clones and lacks some. The data contain around 170,000 clones, roughly 80% of them singletons. The gene calls are TRBV5-1 and TRBJ2-3; the match to TRBD2 covers 16 bases. The sequenced material came from PBMCs. The receptor was isolated from a girl aged 5-17 years in good health and CMV-seropositive. The CDR3 spells CASSTGLAGGSKYTDTQYF. CDR3 DNA: TGCGCCAGCAGCACGGGACTAGCGGGAGGGAGCAAGTACACAGATACGCAGTATTTT.